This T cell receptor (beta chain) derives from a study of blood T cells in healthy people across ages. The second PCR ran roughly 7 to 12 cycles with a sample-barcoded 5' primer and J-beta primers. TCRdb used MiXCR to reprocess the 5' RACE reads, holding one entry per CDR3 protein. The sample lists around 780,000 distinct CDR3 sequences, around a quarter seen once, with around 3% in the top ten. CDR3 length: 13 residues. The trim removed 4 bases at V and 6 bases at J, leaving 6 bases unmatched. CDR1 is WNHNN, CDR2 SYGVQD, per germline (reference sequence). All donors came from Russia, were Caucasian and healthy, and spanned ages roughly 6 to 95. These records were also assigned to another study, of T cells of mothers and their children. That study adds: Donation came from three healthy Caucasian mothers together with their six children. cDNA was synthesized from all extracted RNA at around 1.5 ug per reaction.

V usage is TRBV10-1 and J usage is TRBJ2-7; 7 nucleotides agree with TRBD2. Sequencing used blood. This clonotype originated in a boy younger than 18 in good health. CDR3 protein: CASSGLREGEQYF. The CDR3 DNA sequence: TGCGCCAGCAGTGGATTGAGGGAGGGCGAGCAGTACTTC.